This TCR beta chain emerged from a study of Graves' ophthalmopathy and Graves' hyperthyroidism (dated by TCRdb to between 2018 and 2020). Background on the whole study: Peripheral blood was collected before any treatment was given, at the time of initial diagnosis. An independent validation cohort comprised roughly 20 hyperthyroidism patients and about 16 patients who later progressed from hyperthyroidism to ophthalmopathy. In about six hyperthyroidism patients, the T-cell repertoires found in thyroid tissue were compared with those found in blood. To explore V-J signatures distinguishing ophthalmopathy from hyperthyroidism, a discovery set of 100 patients (roughly 44 ophthalmopathy, around 55 stable hyperthyroidism) was enrolled. TCR beta repertoire signatures were used to distinguish Graves' ophthalmopathy from Graves' hyperthyroidism and to predict progression to ophthalmopathy. Following sample collection, hyperthyroidism patients were given methimazole at a starting dose of 30 mg daily, and ophthalmopathy patients were given high-dose intravenous methylprednisolone. In total, 135 blood samples were TCR-sequenced: around 42 ophthalmopathy, 75 hyperthyroidism and approximately 17 hyperthyroidism-to-ophthalmopathy patients. General findings and caveats noted by the study authors: No statistical method was used to set the sample size in advance, and the investigators knew which group each participant was assigned to. Most expanded thyroid clonotypes with frequency above 0.001 were also detected in blood, suggesting blood repertoires may reflect the thyroid immune response. In validation, the model predicted ophthalmopathy progression with roughly 68% sensitivity and 72.22% specificity; some 13 predicted patients were CT-confirmed with GO in a median of about 6.2 months. In cross-validation, the 13-signature model distinguished ophthalmopathy from stable hyperthyroidism with about 90% sensitivity and approximately 81% specificity, and in the test set the corresponding values were approximately 80% and 75%.

Concerning this clonotype: Its antigen is not yet known. No much larger clone exists at a distance of one base, and base qualities are not known.

Stable hyperthyroidism was defined as no progression to ophthalmopathy within 18 months of follow-up. Patients with hyperthyroidism were aged 18 to 65 years, had been newly diagnosed, and had a disease duration of less than 2 months. Anyone with other autoimmune diseases, uncontrolled infections, pregnancy or lactation was excluded from the study. Clinical symptoms, serum thyroxine, TRAb, thyroid ultrasound and orbital computed tomography were used for diagnosis. Using Ficoll-Paque density gradient centrifugation, PBMCs were isolated from less than 11 ml of fresh peripheral blood. Trizol reagent was used to extract the total RNA, and its quality was then checked on an Agilent 2100 Bioanalyzer. For repertoire sequencing, the TCR beta CDR3 regions were amplified from RNA transcripts. HTBI primers and the Qiagen OneStep RT-PCR kit were used in a first-round RT-PCR, which was followed by a second-round multiplex PCR, size selection and purification. The libraries underwent paired-end sequencing with 100 bp reads on an Illumina HiSeq2000. Per the source publication's procedure: SOAPnuke was used for read processing, and reads with adapters, uncalled bases, a mean Phred below 15, or no exact constant-primer or identifier match were discarded. High-quality paired reads were merged with COPE v1.2.5. Each unique nucleotide sequence was treated as a clonotype, and MiTCR v1.1 was used to align the clonotypes to the IMGT TRB V, D and J references. The analysis was limited to V-J combinations with a frequency above 0.0001, which together covered 99% to 99.2% of the repertoires. For each V-J combination, a TCR clonal expansion and chaos score was defined as F50 clonal expansion divided by the chaos observed in the TCRdist matrix. Features were reduced by Welch's t-statistics and random forest to some 13 V-J combinations, which fed a naive Bayes classifier. The Morisita-Horn index was used to measure how similar the thyroid and blood repertoires were. Clones were called with MiXCR by TCRdb after fastp trimmed the public reads at Q25, and only in-frame beta chains were retained. Merged by CDR3 protein, the rows form single entries marked with the most common genes and DNA. Here the V and J calls rest on TCRdb's processing, not on the authors' analysis. Across this sample there are 23,000 or so distinct CDR3 sequences, with approximately 48% seen only once. The top ten clones comprise about 7% of the sample.

Measured from the cysteine to the phenylalanine, the CDR3 is 10 residues long. This entry keeps only the CDR3 DNA: 30 bases, framed from base 1. Taken from the germline V gene (reference sequence), the CDR1 and CDR2 loops are SEHNR and FQNEAQ. The TCR was taken from an adult woman with stable Graves' hyperthyroidism. The chain couples TRBV7-9 to TRBJ2-1; TRBD2 lines up with 8 middle nucleotides. Sequenced material: peripheral blood. The DNA sequence is as follows: TGTGCTAGCGGGAACAATGAGCAGTTCTTC. Its coded protein is CASGNNEQFF.